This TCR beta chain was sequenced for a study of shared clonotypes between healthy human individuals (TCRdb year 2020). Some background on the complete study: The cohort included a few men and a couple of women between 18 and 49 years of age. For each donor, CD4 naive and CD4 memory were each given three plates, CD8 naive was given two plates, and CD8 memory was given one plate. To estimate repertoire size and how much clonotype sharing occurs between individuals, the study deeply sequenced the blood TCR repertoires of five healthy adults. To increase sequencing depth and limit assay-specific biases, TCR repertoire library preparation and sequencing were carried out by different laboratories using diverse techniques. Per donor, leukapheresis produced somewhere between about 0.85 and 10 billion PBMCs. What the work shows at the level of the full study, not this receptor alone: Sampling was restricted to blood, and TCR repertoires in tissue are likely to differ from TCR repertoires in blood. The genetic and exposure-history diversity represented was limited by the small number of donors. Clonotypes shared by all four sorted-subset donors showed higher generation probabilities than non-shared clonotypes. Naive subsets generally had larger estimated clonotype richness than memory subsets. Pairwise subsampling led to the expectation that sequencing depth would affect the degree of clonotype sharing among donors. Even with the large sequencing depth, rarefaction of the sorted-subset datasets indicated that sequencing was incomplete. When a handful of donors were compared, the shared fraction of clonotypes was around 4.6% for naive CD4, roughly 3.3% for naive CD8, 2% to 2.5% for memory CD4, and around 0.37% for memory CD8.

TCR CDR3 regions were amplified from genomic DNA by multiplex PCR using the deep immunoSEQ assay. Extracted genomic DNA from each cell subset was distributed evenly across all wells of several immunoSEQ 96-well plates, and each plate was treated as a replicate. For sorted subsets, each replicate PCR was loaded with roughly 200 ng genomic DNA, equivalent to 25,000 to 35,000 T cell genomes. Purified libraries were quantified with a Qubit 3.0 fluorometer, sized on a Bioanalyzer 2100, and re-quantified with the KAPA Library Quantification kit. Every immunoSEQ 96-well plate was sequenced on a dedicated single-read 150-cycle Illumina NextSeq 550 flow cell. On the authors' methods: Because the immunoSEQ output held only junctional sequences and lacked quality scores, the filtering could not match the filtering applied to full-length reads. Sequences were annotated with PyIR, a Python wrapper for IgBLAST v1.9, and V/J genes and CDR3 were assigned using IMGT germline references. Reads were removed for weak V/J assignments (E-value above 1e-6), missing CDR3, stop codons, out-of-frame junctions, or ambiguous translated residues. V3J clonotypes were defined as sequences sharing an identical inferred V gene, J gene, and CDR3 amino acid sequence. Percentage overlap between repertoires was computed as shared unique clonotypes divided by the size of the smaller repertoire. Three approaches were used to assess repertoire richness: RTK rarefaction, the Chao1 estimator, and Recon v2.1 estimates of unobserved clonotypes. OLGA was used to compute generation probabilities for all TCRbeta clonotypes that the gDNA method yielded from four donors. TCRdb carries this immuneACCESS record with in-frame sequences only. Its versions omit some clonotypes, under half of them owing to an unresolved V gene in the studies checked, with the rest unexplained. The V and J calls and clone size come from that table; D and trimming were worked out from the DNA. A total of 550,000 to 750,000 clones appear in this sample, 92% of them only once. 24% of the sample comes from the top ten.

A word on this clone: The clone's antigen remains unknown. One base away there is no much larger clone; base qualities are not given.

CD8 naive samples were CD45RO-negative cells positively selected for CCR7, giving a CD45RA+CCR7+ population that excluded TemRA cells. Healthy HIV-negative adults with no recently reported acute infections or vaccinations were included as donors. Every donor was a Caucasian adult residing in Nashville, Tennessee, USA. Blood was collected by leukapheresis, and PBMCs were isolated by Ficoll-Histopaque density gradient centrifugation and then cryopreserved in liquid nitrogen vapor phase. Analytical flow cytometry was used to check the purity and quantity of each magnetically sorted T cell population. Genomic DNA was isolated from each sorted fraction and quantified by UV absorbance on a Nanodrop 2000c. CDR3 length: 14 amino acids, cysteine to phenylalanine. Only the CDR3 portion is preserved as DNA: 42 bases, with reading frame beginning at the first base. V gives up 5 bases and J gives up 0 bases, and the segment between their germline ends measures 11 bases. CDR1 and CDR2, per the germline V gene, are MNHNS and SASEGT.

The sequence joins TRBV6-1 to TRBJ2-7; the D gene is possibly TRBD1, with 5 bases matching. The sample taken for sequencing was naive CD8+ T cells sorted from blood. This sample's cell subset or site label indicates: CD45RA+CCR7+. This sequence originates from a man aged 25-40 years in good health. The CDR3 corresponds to CASSHEDISYEQYF. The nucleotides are TGTGCCAGCAGTCATGAGGACATCTCCTACGAGCAGTACTTC.